The T cell receptor (beta chain) described here comes from a study of metastatic and nonmetastatic thyroid tumors. About the research overall: Where malignant and benign thyroid patients were concerned, repertoires were compared across blood and tumor or nodule tissue.

Original handling: CDR3 differences across clinicopathological groups were used to build a distant-metastasis classifier for papillary thyroid cancer. TCRdb reassembled clones from the PCR reads with MiXCR. The authors' filters were not applied to this entry. The sample consists of around 10,000 clones, roughly 30% of them appearing once. In its sample, this clone was seen a few times. Its antigen is unknown. Treatment of any kind had been given to no patient before thyroid surgery. The study, taken as a whole, reports: The reported finding was significantly higher TCR beta diversity in malignant thyroid tumors relative to benign nodules, in blood and tumor.

The TCR comes from a female donor with papillary thyroid cancer or a benign thyroid nodule (not recorded which). Some clones in this sample may be carry-over from other donors' samples. Input material: adjacent normal tissue.

CDR3 DNA: TGTGCCAGCAGTCCGACAGGGGCCAATAATTCACCCCTCCACTTT. Residues: CASSPTGANNSPLHF. This chain joins TRBV6-4 and TRBJ1-6; TRBD1 matches 8 bases. V lost 5 bases, J lost 5 bases, and 5 bases stayed unmatched. Per the germline V gene, CDR1 is MRHNA and CDR2 is SNTAGT. CDR3 length: 15 residues.